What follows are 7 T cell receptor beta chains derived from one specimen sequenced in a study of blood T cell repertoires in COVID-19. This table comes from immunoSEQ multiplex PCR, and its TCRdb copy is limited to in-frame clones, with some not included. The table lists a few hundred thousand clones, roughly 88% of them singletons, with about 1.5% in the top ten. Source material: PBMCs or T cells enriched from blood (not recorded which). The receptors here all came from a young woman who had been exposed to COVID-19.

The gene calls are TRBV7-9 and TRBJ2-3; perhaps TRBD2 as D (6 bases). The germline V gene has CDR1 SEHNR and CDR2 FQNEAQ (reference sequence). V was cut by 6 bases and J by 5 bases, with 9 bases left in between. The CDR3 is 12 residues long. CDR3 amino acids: CASRPTRDTQYF. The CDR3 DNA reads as TGTGCCAGCAGGCCGACTAGAGATACGCAGTATTTT.

CDR3 in amino acids: CASSLAPPADEQFF. CDR3 DNA: TGCGCCAGCAGCTTGGCCCCCCCGGCGGATGAGCAGTTCTTC. The chain uses TRBV5-1 and TRBJ2-1; no reliable D call. The CDR3 covers 14 residues. The V end lost 0 bases, the J end lost 8 bases, and 12 bases lay between the germline ends. The germline CDR1 and CDR2 sequences are SGHRS and YFSETQ.

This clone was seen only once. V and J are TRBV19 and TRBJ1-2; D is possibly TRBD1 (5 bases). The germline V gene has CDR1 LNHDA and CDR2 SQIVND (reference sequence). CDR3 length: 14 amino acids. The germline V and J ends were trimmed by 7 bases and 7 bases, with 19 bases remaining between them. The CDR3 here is CASIRQGGVGGYTF. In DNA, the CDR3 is TGTGCCAGTATTCGGCAGGGAGGGGTAGGTGGCTACACCTTC.

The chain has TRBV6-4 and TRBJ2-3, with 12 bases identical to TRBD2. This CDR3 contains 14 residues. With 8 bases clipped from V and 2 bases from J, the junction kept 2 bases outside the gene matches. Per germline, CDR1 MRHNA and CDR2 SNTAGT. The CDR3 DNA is TGTGCCAGCCTAGCGGGGGGGATCACAGATACGCAGTATTTT. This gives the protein CASLAGGITDTQYF.

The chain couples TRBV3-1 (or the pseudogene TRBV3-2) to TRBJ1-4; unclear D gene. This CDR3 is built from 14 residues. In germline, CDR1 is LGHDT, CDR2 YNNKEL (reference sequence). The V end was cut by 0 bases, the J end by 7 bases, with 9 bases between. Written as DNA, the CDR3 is TGTGCCAGCAGCCAAGAACCTCTTAGTGAAAAACTGTTTTTT. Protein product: CASSQEPLSEKLFF.

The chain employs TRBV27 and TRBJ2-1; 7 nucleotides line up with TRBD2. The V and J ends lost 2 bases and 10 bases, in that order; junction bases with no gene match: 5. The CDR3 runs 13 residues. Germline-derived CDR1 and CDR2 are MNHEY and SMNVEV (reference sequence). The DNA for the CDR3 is TGTGCCAGCAGTTTAGATGACGGGAGGGAGCAGTTCTTC. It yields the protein CASSLDDGREQFF.

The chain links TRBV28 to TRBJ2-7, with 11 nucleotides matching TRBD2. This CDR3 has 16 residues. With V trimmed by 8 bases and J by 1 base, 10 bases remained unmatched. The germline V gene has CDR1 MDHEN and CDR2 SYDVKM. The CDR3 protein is CASGLAGLAVSYEQYF. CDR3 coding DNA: TGTGCCAGCGGTCTGGCGGGACTAGCGGTTTCCTACGAGCAGTACTTC.